Presented here are 5 T cell receptor beta chains from one specimen sequenced in a study of yellow fever vaccine responses in identical twins. TCRdb reprocessed the RT-PCR reads via MiXCR and lists one record per CDR3 protein. Altogether about 1,000 distinct CDR3 sequences are present, 90% to 95% being singletons, with the ten largest covering roughly 2.9%. Material: T cells from blood (PBMCs), unsorted or a sorted subset (not recorded which), obtained before or after yellow fever vaccination (not recorded which). Receptor source: a young woman who received the yellow fever vaccine.

A note on this clonotype: The junction differs from germline at one of its ends, possibly a read error. The V gene is TRBV20-1, the J gene TRBJ1-2; a weak D match, TRBD1 (5 bases). CDR3 length: 11 residues. Germline-derived CDR1 and CDR2 are DFQATT and SNEGSKA (reference sequence). The CDR3 is CLGYRGGGYTF. The DNA of the CDR3 is TGTTTGGGGTATAGGGGCGGTGGCTACACCTTC.

V is TRBV20-1 and J is TRBJ2-6; 7 bases map to TRBD2. Germline V gene lookup returns CDR1 DFQATT and CDR2 SNEGSKA (reference sequence). Trimming at V came to 6 bases and at J to 2 bases, leaving 7 bases not matched to a gene. The CDR3 is made up of 15 amino acids. In nucleotides, the CDR3 is TGCAGTGCCAAGGGAGGGTCCCCTGGGGCCAACGTCCTGACTTTC. Protein sequence: CSAKGGSPGANVLTF.

This clonotype was detected only once. The chain uses TRBV5-1 and TRBJ2-5; TRBD1 matches at 11 bases. V shed 4 bases and J 9 bases; nucleotides not matched to a gene: 5. The germline gives CDR1 SGHRS, CDR2 YFSETQ. This CDR3 spans 13 amino acids. The CDR3 region is CASSGQGARAQYF. The CDR3 DNA follows: TGCGCCAGCAGCGGACAGGGGGCGAGAGCCCAGTACTTC.

This clonotype was seen a handful of times. This chain uses TRBV4-3 with TRBJ2-1, with 8 bases fitting TRBD2. V trimming: 3 bases; J trimming: 0 bases; junction bases outside the gene matches: 7. The CDR3 runs to 17 residues. Germline values: CDR1 LGHNA, CDR2 YSLEER. CDR3 residues: CASSHALAASSYNEQFF. DNA for the CDR3: TGCGCCAGCAGCCACGCACTAGCGGCTAGCTCCTACAATGAGCAGTTCTTC.

J is TRBJ2-5 and V is TRBV7-2; D unresolved. The CDR3 sequence is 13 residues long. From germline, CDR1 is SGHTA and CDR2 FQGNSA. V dropped 3 bases and J dropped 5 bases, with 10 bases sitting between them. DNA for the CDR3: TGTGCCAGCAGCTTGAACCTCGTGGAGACCCAGTACTTC. This gives the protein CASSLNLVETQYF.